This T cell receptor (beta chain) was observed in a study of CD8 T cells in Susac syndrome (dated by TCRdb to the late 2010s). As for the study more broadly: Of the Susac syndrome patients who were sequenced, eight were in clinical remission while more than five had clinically active disease. Whether CD8+ T cell activation and differentiation in Susac syndrome was antigen driven was tested using repertoire sequencing. The clonality of the CD8+ T cell repertoire was compared across about a dozen healthy donors, around 14 Susac syndrome patients and around 16 multiple sclerosis patients. At blood withdrawal, Susac syndrome patients were either therapy-naive, taking corticosteroids (in some cases with IVIg as well), or taking IVIg alone. Paper-wide results and their limitations: Susac syndrome CD8+ repertoires showed clonal expansion, highest in CD8+ TEMRA cells and greater in clinically active than remitting patients. The number of individuals in the TCR sequencing and HLA analysis was recognized as being relatively small. Around 15 Susac-specific public clones were identified in the total CD8+ repertoire, and four to six Susac-specific public clones were identified in the CD8+ TEMRA repertoire.

High-throughput TCR beta sequencing profiled peripheral blood CD8+ and CD4+ T cells from healthy donors, Susac syndrome patients and multiple sclerosis patients. Susac syndrome patients met recently defined diagnostic criteria for definite or probable disease. Bulk CD8+ and CD4+ T cells were purified magnetically by negative isolation, whereas CD8+ TEMRA cells were enriched by FACS. Blood was drawn into EDTA tubes, processed within 24 hours, and PBMCs were isolated by density gradient centrifugation. PBMCs intended for TCR sequencing were cryopreserved in liquid nitrogen and thawed later in a water bath at 37 degrees C. The sorted or isolated CD4+, CD8+ and CD8+ TEMRA cells had a purity of 90% or higher. RNA was extracted using the RNeasy kit, and about 0.5 to 1 microgram was reverse transcribed with random hexamers. The immunoSEQ multiplex PCR assay, which covers 54 Vbeta and 13 Jbeta segments, was used to amplify TCR beta CDR3 regions. PCR amplification bias was corrected using a synthetic template baseline for primer optimization and computational correction. Regarding the original processing steps: Reads were annotated to V, D and J genes per IMGT and analyzed with immunoSEQ Analyzer, keeping only productive sequences. Clonality was computed as one minus Shannon entropy normalized by log2 of the number of productive unique sequences. Public and private clones were assessed among the 100 most prevalent clones of each patient and control. Susac-specific clones were defined as absent from healthy and MS cohorts, approximately 1,000 published viral clones and other ImmuneACCESS disease sequences. TCRdb took the public reads, trimmed them with fastp at Q25, ran MiXCR for clone calling and kept in-frame beta chains. Rows are unified per CDR3 protein, each entry keeping the most common DNA and genes. The V and J calls here are based on TCRdb, not the publication. A total of about 110,000 distinct CDR3 sequences appear in this sample, approximately 94% of them only once. Roughly 0.43% of the sample is held by the ten biggest clonotypes.

Remarks on this clonotype: This clone's antigen is unknown. Base qualities are not provided; no much larger clone lies one nucleotide away.

The sample taken for sequencing was CD8+ T cells from PBMCs. This receptor was taken from a human donor with Susac syndrome.

DNA sequence: TGTGCCAGCGGGGAGGCGATAGAGACCCAGTACTTC. It encodes CASGEAIETQYF. The chain is assembled from TRBV6-6 and TRBJ2-5; TRBD2 might be the D gene, on 6 matching bases. Trimming at the junction amounts to 8 bases on V and 4 bases on J, and the germline ends lie 11 bases apart. Via the germline V gene (reference sequence), CDR1 is MNHNY and CDR2 SVGAGI. From the cysteine through the phenylalanine, the CDR3 covers 12 amino acids. Of all the DNA, just the CDR3 is kept, 36 bases in frame from base 1.